This TCR beta chain was profiled in a study of long-term antiretroviral therapy in people with HIV (dated by TCRdb to the early 2020s). About the full investigation: The earliest samples were collected roughly a decade before the 2015 WHO recommendation for immediate ART, at a time when ART was usually postponed until CD4 counts fell. A retrospective serial study tested whether changes in peripheral blood TRB repertoire composition and diversity were associated with ART initiation and durable HIV suppression. From some 30 adults with confirmed HIV infection, the cohort provided 150 to 200 cryopreserved PBMC samples, gathered serially across a mean of around six years (range 1-12). Among the approximately 30 participants with HIV, eleven to twelve were female. Test extractions of a monoclonal T-cell line alongside about 35 polyclonal samples showed no cross-contamination during QIAcube processing.

What the authors observed across the whole study: The samples were dated from the mid-2000s to the late 2010s, and the ART regimens that were used may be less effective than current ART regimens. Expanded TRB clones identified before ART initiation dominated the repertoire at all time points, although this dominance fluctuated and declined in many PLHIV after ART. Inferences about post-ART repertoire changes are limited because no data were available on ART adherence, viral resistance or therapy changes. Unsorted PBMC were profiled instead of sorted CD4+ and CD8+ T cells because pre-ART samples had limited cell numbers. Owing to limited PBMC availability, only the TCR beta chain was sequenced, without alpha chain pairing. A significant increase in TRB diversity was found to be associated with ART initiation, although TRB diversity was observed to remain significantly below that of transplant donor controls even after long-term ART. Narrower CDR3 length ranges were observed in HIV repertoires than in controls, and an antigen-experienced repertoire with only a slight naive shift after ART was suggested by the network structure.

Sequencing of the TRB variable region was done with the immunoSEQ hsTCRB v3.0 assay at survey level resolution. TRB sequencing targeted a depth of about 35,000-50,000 T-cell genomes per sample. Pooled TRB libraries were sequenced on an Illumina MiSeq with a v3 150-cycle kit. As for the original processing: Repertoire analysis ran in R within a reproducible Nextflow workflow covering QC, data transformation and analysis. LymphoSeq2, an R package for AIRR-Seq data exploration, was used to implement custom analyses. A few samples that produced fewer than 5000 total TRB sequences were removed, so about 200 HIV repertoires were analyzed. Among the roughly 200 retained HIV repertoires, 55 to 65 were collected before ART initiation and around 130 after ART initiation. Repertoires were downsampled to 5000 TRB nucleotide sequences, and summary statistics were averaged over 100 downsampling iterations. TRB sequences were retained for analysis only if CDR3 regions of at least seven amino acids were present. Diversity was measured with a Shannon entropy-derived clonality score and the Gini coefficient. In the repertoire networks, any two of the top 5000 CDR3 amino acid sequences were linked whenever the two sequences differed by an edit distance of one. For TRB CDR3 amino acid sequences, GLIPH2 was used to predict antigen specificity groups and MHC restriction. To flag known associations with CMV, EBV, HIV or tissue antigens, CDR3 amino acid sequences were compared against VDJdb and McPAS-TCR. Pre-ART, post-ART and control groups were compared with Wilcoxon signed-rank tests and Holm-Bonferroni correction. TCRdb holds this immuneACCESS table with in-frame rearrangements only. Some clones are missing; in checked studies, unresolved V genes explain under half, and the rest has no known cause. Clone size and V and J calls were adopted from that table, with D and trimming inferred from the DNA. This sample holds 30,000 or so clones; 65% to 85% were observed only once. The top ten clones comprise 3% to 3.5% of the sample.

Inclusion was restricted to participants for whom at least one PBMC sample before ART initiation and at least two post-ART samples were available. Treatment was received in the United States of America by all participants with HIV. Before DNA extraction, cryopreserved samples of about 0.95-11 million PBMC were thawed and then washed. At the time of the earliest PBMC sample, participants with HIV were aged between roughly 20 and 54 years. Each participant contributed PBMC samples from 1-4 timepoints before ART initiation and 2-8 timepoints after ART initiation, with a median of 7 samples. Serial HIV viral load, CD4+ T-cell count, ART history and demographic data were obtained for every participant. Using a Qiagen kit on a QIAcube, genomic DNA was extracted from unsorted PBMC, with samples processed in batches of 12. About this clone itself: Its antigen is not yet known. One base away there is no much larger clone; base qualities are not given.

This material consisted of unsorted PBMCs, taken 3 years after starting antiretroviral therapy. This sequence originates from a man aged 45-65 years with HIV.

CDR3 sequence: CASSLQAAGGRLHSPLHF. The nucleotide sequence reads as follows: TGTGCCAGCTCACTCCAGGCGGCAGGGGGTAGGCTACATTCACCCCTCCACTTT. The V gene is TRBV18 and the J gene is TRBJ1-6, with 7 bases aligning to TRBD1. Looking up the germline V gene yields CDR1 KGHSH and CDR2 LQKENI. Trimming removed 4 bases from V and 8 bases from J; the gene matches leave 17 bases unexplained. Counted from cysteine to phenylalanine, this CDR3 has 18 amino acids. Just CDR3 DNA is preserved here, 54 bases in frame from base 1.